This T cell receptor beta chain was profiled in a study of cytomegalovirus exposure and HLA in healthy donors. Regarding the study as a whole: Reportedly, HLA-A and HLA-B alleles of most subjects were accurately predicted from TCR beta. Reportedly, fewer N-insertions than the approximately 700-donor mean appeared in an Asian-associated ancestry cluster in a later analysis.

The primer mix had 60 Vbeta and 13 Jbeta primers. Repertoires were generated with immunoSEQ multiplex PCR, while TCRdb's copy carries only in-frame clones and drops some. The data contain roughly 290,000 clones, approximately 90% of them seen just once; the ten biggest clones take up roughly 2.1%. To note about this clone: Its antigen is undetermined.

Participants comprised healthy donors of bone marrow. V was trimmed by 4 bases and J by 2 bases, leaving 10 bases between them. The germline CDR1 and CDR2 sequences are SGHDN and FVKESK. The CDR3 length is 14 residues. This TCR was sampled from a woman younger than 30 in good health and CMV-seronegative. The J gene is TRBJ2-3, the V gene TRBV14, with D possibly TRBD2 on 6 matching bases. Sequencing was done on a sample of PBMCs. The DNA for the CDR3 is TGTGCCAGCAGCCTGGGACTCTCCACAGATACGCAGTATTTT. Protein: CASSLGLSTDTQYF.